The entry below describes one T cell receptor (beta chain). The entry originates in a study of blood T cell repertoires in COVID-19. Study information: The United States, Italy and Spain provided the acute and convalescent COVID-19 samples. PBMCs, B-cell-depleted T cells, or T cells provided the cDNA or gDNA that made up the material.

The CDR3 loop spans 14 amino acids. With 4 bases removed from V and 0 bases from J, the gap between germline ends came to 10 bases. Germline V gives CDR1 LNHDA, CDR2 SQIVND (reference sequence). In the original processing: Nucleated cell number was recorded as an estimate derived from reference gene primer amplification. The table came from immunoSEQ multiplex PCR; TCRdb's copy has only in-frame clones and leaves some out. V and J calls and clone size come straight from that table; D and trimming were deduced from the DNA. This sample has roughly 160,000 clones; 80% to 85% occur once, and the top ten carry 11% to 15%.

Material: peripheral blood. This chain joins TRBV19 and TRBJ2-7, with a possible D match to TRBD2 (5 bases). This receptor was taken from a man younger than 35 with active or convalescent COVID-19. CDR3 loop: CASSTTTSSYEQYF. The DNA for the CDR3 is TGTGCCAGTAGTACGACTACGAGCTCCTACGAGCAGTACTTC.